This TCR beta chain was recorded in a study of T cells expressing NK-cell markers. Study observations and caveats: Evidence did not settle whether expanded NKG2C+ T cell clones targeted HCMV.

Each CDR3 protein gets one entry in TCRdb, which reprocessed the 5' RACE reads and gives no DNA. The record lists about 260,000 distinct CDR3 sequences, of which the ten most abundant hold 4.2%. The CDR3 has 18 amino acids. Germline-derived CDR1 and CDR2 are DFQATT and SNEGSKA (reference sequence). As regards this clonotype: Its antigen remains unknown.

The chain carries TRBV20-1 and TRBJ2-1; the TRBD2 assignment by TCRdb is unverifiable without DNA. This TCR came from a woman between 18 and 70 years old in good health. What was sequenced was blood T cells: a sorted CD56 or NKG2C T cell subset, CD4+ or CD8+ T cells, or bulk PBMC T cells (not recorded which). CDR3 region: CSASLPWGGGATRNEQFF.